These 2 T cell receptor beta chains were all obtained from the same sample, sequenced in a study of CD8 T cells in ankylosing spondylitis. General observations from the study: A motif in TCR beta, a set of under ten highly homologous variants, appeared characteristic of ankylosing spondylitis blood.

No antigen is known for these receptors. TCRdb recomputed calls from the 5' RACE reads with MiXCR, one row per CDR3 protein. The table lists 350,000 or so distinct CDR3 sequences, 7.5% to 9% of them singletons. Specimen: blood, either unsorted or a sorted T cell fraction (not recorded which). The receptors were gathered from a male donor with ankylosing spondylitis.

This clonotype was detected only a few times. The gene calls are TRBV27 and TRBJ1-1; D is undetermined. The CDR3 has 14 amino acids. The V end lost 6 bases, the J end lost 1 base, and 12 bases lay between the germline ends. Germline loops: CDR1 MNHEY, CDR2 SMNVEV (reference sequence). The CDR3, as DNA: TGTGCCAGCAGACCTGGAGGCACGAACACTGAAGCTTTCTTT. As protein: CASRPGGTNTEAFF.

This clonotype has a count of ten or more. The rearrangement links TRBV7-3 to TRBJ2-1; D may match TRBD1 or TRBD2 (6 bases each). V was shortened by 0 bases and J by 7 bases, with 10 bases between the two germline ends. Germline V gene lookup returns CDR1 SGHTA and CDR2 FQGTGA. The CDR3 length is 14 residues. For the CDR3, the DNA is TGTGCCAGCAGCTTAACGTTAGGGGGGAATGAGCAGTTCTTC. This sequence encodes CASSLTLGGNEQFF.